The 20 T cell receptor beta chains reported below all come from one sample, sequenced in a study of cytomegalovirus exposure and HLA in healthy donors (dated 2017 in TCRdb). Library preparation employed the immunoSEQ multiplex PCR assay. For the multiplex PCR, a mixture combining 60 forward primers for TCR Vbeta segments and 13 reverse primers for TCR Jbeta segments was used. As stored in TCRdb, this immuneACCESS dataset retains in-frame rearrangements with V and J assigned. A fraction of the clones does not appear; measured against another copy, unresolved V genes explain less than half of the discrepancy, and the remainder lacks a known reason. The sample records approximately 100,000 clones, roughly 79% of which are singletons. Of the sample, about 7.7% is held by the ten largest clones. Sequencing was carried out using PBMCs. These receptors all come from a woman aged 45-59 years in good health and CMV-seropositive.

V is TRBV5-4 and J is TRBJ1-2, with TRBD1 identical over 9 bases. J lost 4 bases, V lost 0 bases, and 4 bases had no gene match. Germline V gives CDR1 SGHNT, CDR2 YYREEE (reference sequence). This CDR3 comprises 15 residues. This CDR3 is CASSLGGQGPYGYTF. The CDR3, as DNA: TGTGCCAGCAGCTTGGGGGGACAGGGCCCCTATGGCTACACCTTC.

This sequence joins TRBV6-5 and TRBJ2-7; 11 positions match TRBD2. CDR3 length equals 15 residues. Trimming at V came to 3 bases and at J to 4 bases, leaving 5 bases not matched to a gene. Germline CDR1 MNHEY, CDR2 SVGAGI. The CDR3 loop reads CASSYRLAGLYEQYF. CDR3 nucleotides: TGTGCCAGCAGTTATAGACTAGCGGGACTATACGAGCAGTACTTC.

There are a few counts of this clone. The V gene is TRBV5-4, the J gene TRBJ2-7, with D possibly being TRBD2 (5 bases). V was clipped by 4 bases and J by 5 bases, with 16 bases between them. CDR1 is SGHNT, CDR2 YYREEE, per germline (reference sequence). The length of the CDR3 is 14 residues. This CDR3 reads CASSRETGSDEQYF. The DNA for the CDR3 is TGTGCCAGCAGCCGGGAAACGGGTTCGGACGAGCAGTACTTC.

This chain uses TRBV13 with TRBJ1-1; D remains unclear. The germline V gene encodes CDR1 PRHDT and CDR2 FYEKMQ (reference sequence). V dropped 2 bases and J dropped 0 bases, with 10 bases sitting between them. There are 15 residues in the CDR3. CDR3 bases: TGTGCCAGCAGCTTATCCCTGACACTGAACACTGAAGCTTTCTTT. Its translation is CASSLSLTLNTEAFF.

Points on this clone: Relative to the germline gene, one junction end is altered; a read error may explain this. This chain's CDR3 is CASSLDRVGGANGLTF. The CDR3 region has the DNA TGTGCCAGCAGCTTAGATCGCGTGGGAGGGGCCAACGGCCTGACTTTC. J is TRBJ2-6 and V is TRBV11-2; 7 bases are shared with TRBD2. This CDR3 is 16 amino acids long. From germline, CDR1 is SGHAT and CDR2 FQNNGV.

This clone was seen a handful of times. The rearrangement links TRBV28 to TRBJ1-4; TRBD1 is a possible D gene (6 bases). Trimming shortened V by 4 bases and J by 0 bases, and 9 bases separated the two germline ends. Germline V gene lookup returns CDR1 MDHEN and CDR2 SYDVKM. This CDR3 is built from 15 residues. The CDR3 bases are TGTGCCAGCAGTTACAGGGCCGCAACTAATGAAAAACTGTTTTTT. It codes for CASSYRAATNEKLFF.

The rearrangement uses TRBV6-1 and TRBJ1-2; TRBD1 matches at 9 bases. The CDR3 is 14 residues long. Losses at the gene ends were 5 bases for V and 4 bases for J; bases not matched to a gene: 5. The germline gives CDR1 MNHNS, CDR2 SASEGT. The CDR3, as DNA: TGTGCCAGCAGTTATTCGGACAGGGGCTATGGCTACACCTTC. Amino acids: CASSYSDRGYGYTF.

This chain connects TRBV19 to TRBJ1-2; the D gene is possibly TRBD1 (6 bases). The CDR3 is 12 amino acids. V was cut by 6 bases and J by 4 bases, with 9 bases left in between. Germline V CDR1 and CDR2: LNHDA, SQIVND (reference sequence). The CDR3 bases are TGTGCCAGTAGCCGACAGGCCTATGGCTACACCTTC. Translated: CASSRQAYGYTF.

Concerning this clone itself: Within the sample, other DNA sequences also encode this same CDR3. The chain recombines TRBV18 with TRBJ2-3; D remains unclear. The CDR3 covers 12 residues. Germline V gives CDR1 KGHSH, CDR2 LQKENI. V was clipped by 1 base and J by 5 bases, with 4 bases between them. CDR3 DNA sequence: TGTGCCAGCTCACCACGAGGAGATACGCAGTATTTT. Its protein is CASSPRGDTQYF.

This chain connects TRBV29-1 to TRBJ2-5; weak D call: TRBD1 (5 bases). The better agreement between TRBJ2-7 and the DNA end casts doubt on the J call. CDR3 size: 13 residues. The germline gives CDR1 SQVTM, CDR2 ANQGSEA. CDR3 residues: CSVEGGEHYEQYF. The CDR3 DNA sequence: TGCAGCGTTGAAGGGGGCGAGCACTACGAGCAGTACTTC.

The rearrangement uses TRBV6-1 and TRBJ2-3; D call uncertain. Trimming cost V 5 bases and J 1 base, with 7 bases left between them. CDR1 is MNHNS and CDR2 is SASEGT in the germline V gene. There are 13 residues in the CDR3. The CDR3 is CASSNLGTDTQYF. The CDR3 DNA reads TGTGCCAGCAGTAATCTCGGCACAGATACGCAGTATTTT.

This chain links TRBV6-6 with TRBJ1-5, with D perhaps matching TRBD1 (6 bases). Germline V CDR1 and CDR2: MNHNY, SVGAGI (reference sequence). V lost 5 bases, J lost 3 bases, and 14 bases lay in between. The CDR3 spans 15 residues. The CDR3 reads CASSGKGGVNQPQHF. DNA of the CDR3: TGTGCCAGCAGTGGGAAGGGGGGGGTCAATCAGCCCCAGCATTTT.

The V call is TRBV5-6, the J call TRBJ2-7; 9 bases fit TRBD1. The length of the CDR3 is 17 residues. CDR1 is SGHDT and CDR2 is YYEEEE in the germline V gene. The V and J ends lost 2 bases and 6 bases, in that order; junction bases with no gene match: 15. CDR3: CASSLFQGQGSIGEQYF. The CDR3 nucleotides read TGTGCCAGCAGCTTATTTCAAGGACAGGGGTCGATTGGCGAGCAGTACTTC.

The genes are TRBV25-1 and TRBJ2-5; 10 bases are a match to TRBD1. The germline V gene has CDR1 MGHDK and CDR2 SYGVNS. The CDR3 extends over 18 amino acids. Trimming at V came to 6 bases and at J to 2 bases, leaving 15 bases not matched to a gene. The CDR3 DNA is TGTGCCAGCAGAACCTCCCTCGGACAGGGGGGAGGGCAAGAGACCCAGTACTTC. Its protein is CASRTSLGQGGGQETQYF.

This clone has a single count. This sequence joins TRBV5-1 and TRBJ2-5; 7 bases are shared with TRBD2. Germline CDR1 and CDR2: SGHRS and YFSETQ. Trimming cost V 2 bases and J 4 bases; bases outside gene matches: 11. The CDR3 is 16 residues long. In DNA, the CDR3 is TGCGCCAGCAGCTTCGCTAGCGGACTCCAGGGAGAGACCCAGTACTTC. Translated: CASSFASGLQGETQYF. Together with reference TRBV5-1 and TRBJ2-5, the CDR3 gives the full variable domain: KAGVTQTPRYLIKTRGQQVTLSCSPISGHRSVSWYQQTPGQGLQFLFEYFSETQRNKGNFPGRFSGRQFSNSRSEMNVSTLELGDSALYLCASSFASGLQGETQYFGPGTRLLVL.

Only a few counts were recorded for this clone. This chain uses TRBV29-1 with TRBJ1-4; no clear D gene. Germline V lookup: CDR1 SQVTM, CDR2 ANQGSEA. V was shortened by 4 bases and J by 0 bases, with 12 bases between the two germline ends. This CDR3 contains 15 residues. The CDR3 DNA reads as TGCAGCGTTGTATGGACTTTTGCAACTAATGAAAAACTGTTTTTT. This codes for CSVVWTFATNEKLFF.

The gene calls are TRBV5-4 and TRBJ2-2; the D gene is possibly TRBD2 (5 bases). V shed 1 base and J shed 4 bases, with 11 bases lying between them. The CDR3 runs to 15 residues. Germline V gene data show CDR1 as SGHNT and CDR2 as YYREEE (reference sequence). CDR3 sequence (DNA): TGTGCCAGCAGCTTGAGCGTCAGCGGCACCGGGGAGCTGTTTTTT. Residues: CASSLSVSGTGELFF.

V gene TRBV5-1 combines with J gene TRBJ2-5, with 7 bases aligning to TRBD1. CDR3 length equals 14 residues. J gave up 5 bases and V 2 bases, and 6 bases lay outside the gene matches. CDR1 and CDR2 (germline): SGHRS, YFSETQ. CDR3 residues: CASSFGRGLETQYF. CDR3 in DNA: TGCGCCAGCAGCTTCGGAAGGGGGCTTGAGACCCAGTACTTC.

This CDR3 reads CASSRDRGTDTF. The CDR3 region has the DNA TGTGCCAGCAGCCGGGACAGGGGGACGGACACCTTC. This chain connects TRBV5-4 to TRBJ1-2; TRBD1 matches 11 bases. This CDR3 has 12 residues. V lost 4 bases and J lost 12; bases outside the gene matches: 5. The germline V gene encodes CDR1 SGHNT and CDR2 YYREEE (reference sequence). The variable domain in full, with the rest retrieved from reference TRBV5-4 and TRBJ1-2, is ETGVTQSPTHLIKTRGQQVTLRCSSQSGHNTVSWYQQALGQGPQFIFQYYREEENGRGNFPPRFSGLQFPNYSSELNVNALELDDSALYLCASSRDRGTDTFGSGTRLTVV.

The gene calls are TRBV19 and TRBJ1-1; 10 bases are a match to TRBD1. The V gene's germline CDR1 is LNHDA and CDR2 SQIVND (reference sequence). The CDR3 contains 15 residues. Germline trimming cut 6 bases from V and 8 bases from J; bases unmatched to any gene: 12. The CDR3 sequence is CASRPSGTGAREAFF. CDR3 bases: TGTGCCAGTAGGCCTTCCGGGACAGGGGCCAGGGAAGCTTTCTTT.